The entry below gives a single T cell receptor (beta chain) sequence along with its context. As yet, its antigen is unknown. This sample stems from a study of beta chain features in type 1 diabetes. About the study: Cell yields, gender and age were comparable in patients and healthy donors. General study points: There was a moderate but significant shortening of TCRB CDR3s in all four CD4+ subsets of Type 1 diabetes patients. For patients, the naive, central memory and Treg TCRB repertoires appeared more alike than for healthy donors. There was no resolution here of whether HLA type influences TCRB rearrangement.

Investigators reverse transcribed all isolated RNA, so they sequenced expressed TCRB transcripts. The assay was immunoSEQ multiplex PCR, and TCRdb's table has in-frame clones only and misses some. Of 600,000 to 700,000 clones in the sample, roughly an eighth were seen once. The sequence derives from a man aged 25-45 years with type 1 diabetes. Sequencing was performed on naive CD4+ T cells from blood.

The CDR3 sequence: CASSIEPSGSTDTQYF. The CDR3 DNA follows: TGTGCCAGTAGTATAGAGCCCAGCGGCAGCACAGATACGCAGTATTTT. The V and J genes are TRBV19 and TRBJ2-3; D may be TRBD2 (5 bases). V lost 0 bases and J lost 0, with 10 bases in between. This CDR3 is built from 16 residues. Germline assignment: CDR1 LNHDA and CDR2 SQIVND (reference sequence). The whole variable domain, filled in from reference TRBV19 and TRBJ2-3, reads DGGITQSPKYLFRKEGQNVTLSCEQNLNHDAMYWYRQDPGQGLRLIYYSQIVNDFQKGDIAEGYSVSREKKESFPLTVTSAQKNPTAFYLCASSIEPSGSTDTQYFGPGTRLTVL.